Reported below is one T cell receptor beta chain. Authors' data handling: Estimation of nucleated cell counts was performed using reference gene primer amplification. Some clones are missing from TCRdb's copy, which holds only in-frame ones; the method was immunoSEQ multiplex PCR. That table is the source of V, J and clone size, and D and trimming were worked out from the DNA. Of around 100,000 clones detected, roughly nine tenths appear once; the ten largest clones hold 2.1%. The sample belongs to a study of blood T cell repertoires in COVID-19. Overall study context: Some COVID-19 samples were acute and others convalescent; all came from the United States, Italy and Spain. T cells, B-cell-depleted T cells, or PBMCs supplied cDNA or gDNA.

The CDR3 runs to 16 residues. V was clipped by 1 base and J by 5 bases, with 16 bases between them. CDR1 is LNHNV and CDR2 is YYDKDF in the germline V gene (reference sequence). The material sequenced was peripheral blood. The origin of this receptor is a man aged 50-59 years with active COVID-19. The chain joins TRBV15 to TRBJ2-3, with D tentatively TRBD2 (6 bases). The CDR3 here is CATSRGGSGGVDTQYF. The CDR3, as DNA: TGTGCCACCAGCAGAGGTGGTAGCGGCGGGGTAGATACGCAGTATTTT.